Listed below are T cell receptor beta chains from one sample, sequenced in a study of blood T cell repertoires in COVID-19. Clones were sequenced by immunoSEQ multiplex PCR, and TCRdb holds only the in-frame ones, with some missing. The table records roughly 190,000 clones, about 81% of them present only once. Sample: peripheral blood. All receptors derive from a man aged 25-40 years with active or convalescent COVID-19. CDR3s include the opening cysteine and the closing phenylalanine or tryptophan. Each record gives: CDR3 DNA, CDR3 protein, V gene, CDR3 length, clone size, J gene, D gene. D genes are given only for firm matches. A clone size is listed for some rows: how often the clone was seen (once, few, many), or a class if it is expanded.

DNA: TGCGCCAGCAGACAGGGGACCGGACAGAACTATGGCTACACCTTC
CDR3: CASRQGTGQNYGYTF
V: TRBV5-1
length: 15
size: NA
J: TRBJ1-2
D: TRBD1

DNA: TGTGCCAGCAGACCGGACGGGATCTACGAGCAGTACTTC
CDR3: CASRPDGIYEQYF
V: TRBV12-3/TRBV12-4
length: 13
size: NA
J: TRBJ2-7
D: NA

DNA: TGTGCCAGCAGCCCGAGCGGGAACAATGAGCAGTTCTTC
CDR3: CASSPSGNNEQFF
V: TRBV7-3
length: 13
size: NA
J: TRBJ2-1
D: TRBD2

DNA: TGTGCCAGCAGTTACTCTGGGGGGATCCAAGAGACCCAGTACTTC
CDR3: CASSYSGGIQETQYF
V: TRBV6-5
length: 15
size: NA
J: TRBJ2-5
D: NA

DNA: TGTGCCAGCAGCGTAGCCTCTACAGGGGGCGGCTCCGGGGAGCTGTTTTTT
CDR3: CASSVASTGGGSGELFF
V: TRBV9
length: 17
size: NA
J: TRBJ2-2
D: TRBD1

DNA: TGTGCCAGCAGTAGACAGGGATCCCCCCAGCATTTT
CDR3: CASSRQGSPQHF
V: TRBV6-2/TRBV6-3
length: 12
size: NA
J: TRBJ1-5
D: TRBD1

DNA: TGCGCCAGCAGCCACTCGATGGGGTCAGCGGGAGTGGGAGATACGCAGTATTTT
CDR3: CASSHSMGSAGVGDTQYF
V: TRBV4-3
length: 18
size: NA
J: TRBJ2-3
D: TRBD2

DNA: TGTGCCAGCAGCCCATCAGGTACACGCTCCTACAATGAGCAGTTCTTC
CDR3: CASSPSGTRSYNEQFF
V: TRBV3-1/TRBV3-2
length: 16
size: NA
J: TRBJ2-1
D: NA

DNA: TGTGCCAGCAGCCCCCAGGGTGGCAATCAGCCCCAGCATTTT
CDR3: CASSPQGGNQPQHF
V: TRBV27
length: 14
size: once
J: TRBJ1-5
D: NA

DNA: TGTGCCAGCAGCTTGTCAGCGCTAGCCTACAATGAGCAGTTCTTC
CDR3: CASSLSALAYNEQFF
V: TRBV5-5
length: 15
size: NA
J: TRBJ2-1
D: NA

DNA: TGTGCCAGCAGTCGGACTTGGACAGGGAGTAGCAATCAGCCCCAGCATTTT
CDR3: CASSRTWTGSSNQPQHF
V: TRBV6-6
length: 17
size: NA
J: TRBJ1-5
D: TRBD1

DNA: TGTGCCAGCAGCTTCGGCAGGGGGGAGCGCGAGCAGTACTTC
CDR3: CASSFGRGEREQYF
V: TRBV7-9
length: 14
size: few
J: TRBJ2-7
D: NA

DNA: TGTGCCAGCAGTGGGGGGGGAGTTCAGCCCCAGCATTTT
CDR3: CASSGGGVQPQHF
V: TRBV28
length: 13
size: once
J: TRBJ1-5
D: NA

DNA: TGTGCTAGCAGCTTAGAAGCGGGGCGGGGGAATGAGCAGTTCTTC
CDR3: CASSLEAGRGNEQFF
V: TRBV7-7
length: 15
size: NA
J: TRBJ2-1
D: TRBD2

DNA: TGCGCCAGCAGCTTGGCTGGACAGGGCAATTCACCCCTCCACTTT
CDR3: CASSLAGQGNSPLHF
V: TRBV5-1
length: 15
size: once
J: TRBJ1-6
D: TRBD1

DNA: TGTGCCAGCAATACAGGGATGGTGACTGAAGCTTTCTTT
CDR3: CASNTGMVTEAFF
V: TRBV6-5
length: 13
size: NA
J: TRBJ1-1
D: NA

DNA: TGTGCCAGCTCCCCCGGGGGGGACGAGCAGTACTTC
CDR3: CASSPGGDEQYF
V: TRBV18
length: 12
size: few
J: TRBJ2-7
D: TRBD2

DNA: TGTGCCAGCAGCTCTGGAGGGACAGGCGGCACTGAAGCTTTCTTT
CDR3: CASSSGGTGGTEAFF
V: TRBV5-4
length: 15
size: once
J: TRBJ1-1
D: TRBD1

DNA: TGTGCCAGTAAAAGCGGACTAGCGGGGCAAGAGACCCAGTACTTC
CDR3: CASKSGLAGQETQYF
V: TRBV19
length: 15
size: NA
J: TRBJ2-5
D: TRBD2

DNA: TGTGCCAGCAGCCCAAACCCGTCTAGCGGGAGTCGCCCAGATACGCAGTATTTT
CDR3: CASSPNPSSGSRPDTQYF
V: TRBV3-1/TRBV3-2
length: 18
size: NA
J: TRBJ2-3
D: TRBD2

DNA: TGTGCCAGAAGCTCGTTACAGGGGGCCGAGGAAAAACTGTTTTTT
CDR3: CARSSLQGAEEKLFF
V: TRBV5-3
length: 15
size: NA
J: TRBJ1-4
D: TRBD1

DNA: TGCGCCAGCAGCTGGGGGGGTACCGACCCGTCTAGCAATCAGCCCCAGCATTTT
CDR3: CASSWGGTDPSSNQPQHF
V: TRBV5-1
length: 18
size: few
J: TRBJ1-5
D: NA

DNA: TGCGCCAGCATCAGCCAGGGGGGTAACACTGAAGCTTTCTTT
CDR3: CASISQGGNTEAFF
V: TRBV5-1
length: 14
size: NA
J: TRBJ1-1
D: TRBD1

DNA: TGTGCCAGCAGCACCGGGGACAGGGCGGAGTTGGACGAGCAGTACTTC
CDR3: CASSTGDRAELDEQYF
V: TRBV21-1
length: 16
size: NA
J: TRBJ2-7
D: NA

DNA: TGTGCTAGTGGTTTAAAACCGGACAGGGGCTATGGCTACACCTTC
CDR3: CASGLKPDRGYGYTF
V: TRBV12-5
length: 15
size: NA
J: TRBJ1-2
D: TRBD1

DNA: TGTGCTAGTGGTTTGGTACTTGGAGGGGCCTCGGGGAATGAGCAGTTCTTC
CDR3: CASGLVLGGASGNEQFF
V: TRBV12-5
length: 17
size: NA
J: TRBJ2-1
D: NA

DNA: TGCGCCAGCCTATTAACAGGGGGCGGAACTGAAGCTTTCTTT
CDR3: CASLLTGGGTEAFF
V: TRBV5-1
length: 14
size: NA
J: TRBJ1-1
D: TRBD1

DNA: TGCGCCAGCAGCCAGGGACATCATCTCTACGAGCAGTACTTC
CDR3: CASSQGHHLYEQYF
V: TRBV4-3
length: 14
size: few
J: TRBJ2-7
D: NA

DNA: TGCGCCACCACGACAGGGGGGGGGTATTGTGGCTACACCTTC
CDR3: CATTTGGGYCGYTF
V: TRBV5-1
length: 14
size: NA
J: TRBJ1-2
D: TRBD1

DNA: TGCAGCGTTGACGGGACTAGCGGGAGGAGCCCAGAGACCCAGTACTTC
CDR3: CSVDGTSGRSPETQYF
V: TRBV29-1
length: 16
size: NA
J: TRBJ2-5
D: TRBD2

DNA: TGTGCCTGGAGTGTACAGGGGGGAAACACCATATATTTT
CDR3: CAWSVQGGNTIYF
V: TRBV30
length: 13
size: NA
J: TRBJ1-3
D: TRBD1

DNA: TGTGCTAGCAGCCGTGTCGACAGGGGCGCGACCCAGTACTTC
CDR3: CASSRVDRGATQYF
V: TRBV7-7
length: 14
size: once
J: TRBJ2-5
D: TRBD1

DNA: TGTGCCAGCGAACCGGGACAGGGGGCTGTTAACTATGGCTACACCTTC
CDR3: CASEPGQGAVNYGYTF
V: TRBV25-1
length: 16
size: once
J: TRBJ1-2
D: TRBD1

DNA: TGTGCCAGCAGTGATCCGGACAGGCCCTATGGCTACACCTTC
CDR3: CASSDPDRPYGYTF
V: TRBV6-2/TRBV6-3
length: 14
size: NA
J: TRBJ1-2
D: TRBD1

DNA: TGTGCCAGCCAAAGGAGGGGAGTCAGGGGGCATATTTGGGAAAAACTGTTTTTT
CDR3: CASQRRGVRGHIWEKLFF
V: TRBV21-1
length: 18
size: few
J: TRBJ1-4
D: NA

DNA: TGTGCCAGCAGCCAAGAAGGGTACGCGGACATTGGGGTTGATAACACCATATATTTT
CDR3: CASSQEGYADIGVDNTIYF
V: TRBV3-1/TRBV3-2
length: 19
size: NA
J: TRBJ1-3
D: NA

DNA: TGTGCCTGGAGTGCGGGACAGTACTCTCAGCCCCAGCATTTT
CDR3: CAWSAGQYSQPQHF
V: TRBV30
length: 14
size: NA
J: TRBJ1-5
D: TRBD1

DNA: TGTGCCACCAGCAACCTGGTGACAGGGTTAAATGGCTACACCTTC
CDR3: CATSNLVTGLNGYTF
V: TRBV15
length: 15
size: NA
J: TRBJ1-2
D: TRBD1

DNA: TGTGCCAGCAGCGGCTACGGGACAATAAATGAAAAACTGTTTTTT
CDR3: CASSGYGTINEKLFF
V: TRBV9
length: 15
size: NA
J: TRBJ1-4
D: NA

DNA: TGCGCCAGCAGCTTGGGACAGGGCGGAGAGACCCAGTACTTC
CDR3: CASSLGQGGETQYF
V: TRBV5-1
length: 14
size: NA
J: TRBJ2-5
D: TRBD1

DNA: TGTGCCAGCAGCCAAGGGACAGGGTTCTTCTCTGGAAACACCATATATTTT
CDR3: CASSQGTGFFSGNTIYF
V: TRBV3-1/TRBV3-2
length: 17
size: NA
J: TRBJ1-3
D: TRBD1

DNA: TGTGCCAGCAGCTTAGGGGGACTAGCATCCGGGGAGCTGTTTTTT
CDR3: CASSLGGLASGELFF
V: TRBV11-3
length: 15
size: few
J: TRBJ2-2
D: TRBD2

DNA: TGTGCCAGACCACGTCGACAGGGGTCAAAAGGCTACACCTTC
CDR3: CARPRRQGSKGYTF
V: TRBV28
length: 14
size: NA
J: TRBJ1-2
D: TRBD1

DNA: TGTGCCTGGAGTTACGGGACTAGCGTCTACAATGAGCAGTTCTTC
CDR3: CAWSYGTSVYNEQFF
V: TRBV30
length: 15
size: NA
J: TRBJ2-1
D: TRBD2

DNA: TGTGCCAGTACGATACTACAGGGAACTGAAAAACTGTTTTTT
CDR3: CASTILQGTEKLFF
V: TRBV19
length: 14
size: NA
J: TRBJ1-4
D: NA

DNA: TGCGCCAGCAGACCGGGACAGGGCGATCAGCCCCAGCATTTT
CDR3: CASRPGQGDQPQHF
V: TRBV5-1
length: 14
size: NA
J: TRBJ1-5
D: TRBD1

DNA: TGCGCCAGCAGCCGGGCCTGGGAGAATGAGCAGTTCTTC
CDR3: CASSRAWENEQFF
V: TRBV4-1
length: 13
size: NA
J: TRBJ2-1
D: NA

DNA: TGTGCCAGCAGCTTTGGTGAGGGTCTATCTAATTCACCCCTCCACTTT
CDR3: CASSFGEGLSNSPLHF
V: TRBV13
length: 16
size: NA
J: TRBJ1-6
D: NA

DNA: TGTGCCAGCAGTTACCGTGACAGGGACGGAGGCTACACCTTC
CDR3: CASSYRDRDGGYTF
V: TRBV6-2/TRBV6-3
length: 14
size: NA
J: TRBJ1-2
D: TRBD1

DNA: TGTGCCAGCGCGAGTAGGGGCAGGGGCTTCGATAGCAATCAGCCCCAGCATTTT
CDR3: CASASRGRGFDSNQPQHF
V: TRBV28
length: 18
size: NA
J: TRBJ1-5
D: NA

DNA: TGTGCCAGCAGCTGGGGAGCCGGGTCCGGGGCCAACGTCCTGACTTTC
CDR3: CASSWGAGSGANVLTF
V: TRBV5-4
length: 16
size: NA
J: TRBJ2-6
D: NA

DNA: TGTGCCACCCAGACAGGGGCAGGAAACACCATATATTTT
CDR3: CATQTGAGNTIYF
V: TRBV28
length: 13
size: NA
J: TRBJ1-3
D: TRBD1

DNA: TGTGCCAGCAGCTTGCCGCTCTTCTGGGGGAGGGAGCAAGAGACCCAGTACTTC
CDR3: CASSLPLFWGREQETQYF
V: TRBV5-6
length: 18
size: NA
J: TRBJ2-5
D: TRBD2

DNA: TGTGCCAGCAGCCAAGACACCGGGAGATACAATGAGCAGTTCTTC
CDR3: CASSQDTGRYNEQFF
V: TRBV3-1/TRBV3-2
length: 15
size: NA
J: TRBJ2-1
D: NA

DNA: TGTGCCAGCAGTACAAGACTAGCGGGGAACTACAATGAGCAGTTCTTC
CDR3: CASSTRLAGNYNEQFF
V: TRBV28
length: 16
size: NA
J: TRBJ2-1
D: TRBD2

DNA: TGTGCCAGCAGTTCTTCCGGGACAGGGATCGGAAACACCATATATTTT
CDR3: CASSSSGTGIGNTIYF
V: TRBV27
length: 16
size: NA
J: TRBJ1-3
D: TRBD1

DNA: TGTGCCAGTAGTATCCCCGGACAGGGGGGTGAGCAGTACTTC
CDR3: CASSIPGQGGEQYF
V: TRBV19
length: 14
size: NA
J: TRBJ2-7
D: TRBD1

DNA: TGTGCCTGGAAGACAGGGGGGCCCAATCAGCCCCAGCATTTT
CDR3: CAWKTGGPNQPQHF
V: TRBV30
length: 14
size: NA
J: TRBJ1-5
D: TRBD1

DNA: TGCGCCAGCAGCCGGGACAGGGGGCACCATGGCTACACCTTC
CDR3: CASSRDRGHHGYTF
V: TRBV5-1
length: 14
size: NA
J: TRBJ1-2
D: TRBD1